This entry lists 27 T cell receptor beta chains sequenced from one sample in a study of cytomegalovirus exposure and HLA in healthy donors. PCR involved 60 Vbeta and 13 Jbeta primers. The assay was immunoSEQ multiplex PCR, and TCRdb's table has in-frame clones only and misses some. The sample contains more than 90,000 clones, roughly 78% of which appear only once. The specimen was PBMCs. The receptors derive from a woman aged 55-70 years in good health and CMV-seronegative.

The rearrangement links TRBV6-5 to TRBJ2-1, with D possibly TRBD2 on 6 matching bases. The CDR3 covers 15 residues. Per germline, CDR1 MNHEY and CDR2 SVGAGI. With 0 bases removed from V and 7 bases from J, the gap between germline ends came to 13 bases. CDR3 nucleotide sequence: TGTGCCAGCAGTTACTCGGCGGGAACCGGGAATGAGCAGTTCTTC. Amino acid sequence: CASSYSAGTGNEQFF.

The chain has TRBV4-1 and TRBJ2-3, with D unclear. Between the trimmed V and J ends, which lost 0 bases and 8 bases, there was a span of 9 bases. Germline V gives CDR1 MGHRA, CDR2 YSYEKL. The CDR3 has 13 residues. CDR3 region: CASSQEERGTQYF. The CDR3 nucleotides read TGCGCCAGCAGCCAAGAAGAGCGTGGTACGCAGTATTTT.

This clone was seen only a few times. The J gene is TRBJ2-3, the V gene TRBV10-1; 7 bases align to TRBD1. J was trimmed by 9 bases and V by 1 base; bases with no gene match: 4. Germline CDR1 and CDR2: WNHNN and SYGVQD (reference sequence). CDR3 size: 13 residues. In DNA, the CDR3 is TGCGCCAGCAGTGAGTACAGGGGAAACACGCAGTATTTT. Translating it yields CASSEYRGNTQYF.

V usage is TRBV6-5 and J usage is TRBJ2-1, with D tentatively TRBD2 (6 bases). The V end lost 5 bases, the J end lost 2 bases, and 13 bases lay between the germline ends. The CDR3 has 15 amino acids. Germline V gene lookup returns CDR1 MNHEY and CDR2 SVGAGI. The CDR3 DNA is TGTGCCAGCAGTCCGGGAGTCACCACCTACAATGAGCAGTTCTTC. Its protein product is CASSPGVTTYNEQFF.

The CDR3 here is CASRNGQGAVNEQFF. The CDR3 DNA reads as TGTGCCAGCAGGAACGGACAGGGGGCTGTGAATGAGCAGTTCTTC. The chain has TRBV6-5 and TRBJ2-1, with TRBD1 matching over 11 bases. The CDR3 spans 15 residues. V lost 6 bases to trimming and J lost 7 bases; unmatched junction nucleotides: 8. The germline V gene encodes CDR1 MNHEY and CDR2 SVGAGI.

V gene TRBV19 combines with J gene TRBJ2-5, with D possibly matching TRBD1 (5 bases). The germline V gene encodes CDR1 LNHDA and CDR2 SQIVND (reference sequence). Trimming removed 1 base at V and 4 bases at J, with 10 bases between. CDR3 length: 14 amino acids. The CDR3 nucleotides are TGTGCCAGTAGTATAGGGCAGGGTGCAGAGACCCAGTACTTC. It encodes CASSIGQGAETQYF.

This clone has a handful of counts. The chain has TRBV7-9 and TRBJ1-3; D is perhaps TRBD1 (5 bases). V was pared by 5 bases and J by 2 bases, with 13 bases between. The CDR3 runs to 15 residues. Germline assignment: CDR1 SEHNR and CDR2 FQNEAQ (reference sequence). In DNA, the CDR3 is TGTGCCAGCAGCCAGGGAGCGGGGGCTGGAAACACCATATATTTT. Amino acid sequence: CASSQGAGAGNTIYF.

The chain recombines TRBV4-3 with TRBJ2-3; D is ambiguous. The CDR3 contains 14 residues. Germline CDR1 and CDR2: LGHNA and YSLEER. With 1 base removed from V and 6 bases from J, the gap between germline ends came to 11 bases. CDR3 DNA: TGCGCCAGCAGCCAAGGAGTGGGCTTTGATACGCAGTATTTT. It is translated as CASSQGVGFDTQYF.

This chain joins TRBV7-6 and TRBJ2-5, with 7 positions matching TRBD1. With V trimmed by 1 base and J by 2 bases, 4 bases remained unmatched. The CDR3 has 15 amino acids. CDR1 is SGHVS, CDR2 FNYEAQ, per germline. DNA of the CDR3: TGTGCCAGCAGCTTAGTACCGGGACAGCAAGAGACCCAGTACTTC. Translation: CASSLVPGQQETQYF.

V is TRBV25-1 and J is TRBJ1-1; D is unresolved. V was trimmed by 0 bases and J by 8 bases, leaving 25 bases between them. The CDR3 is 18 amino acids. CDR1 MGHDK and CDR2 SYGVNS come from the germline V gene. The CDR3 protein is CASSEYIPRGIESFEAFF. The DNA of the CDR3 is TGTGCCAGCAGTGAATATATCCCACGAGGTATTGAATCTTTCGAAGCTTTCTTT.

The sample holds a few counts of this clone. The chain uses TRBV7-7 and TRBJ2-5; maybe TRBD1 (7 bases). This CDR3 has 15 residues. CDR1 and CDR2 from the germline V gene are SSHAT and FNYEAQ (reference sequence). The V end was cut by 5 bases, the J end by 2 bases, with 15 bases between. The CDR3 sequence: CASSAGGQPQETQYF. In nucleotides, the CDR3 is TGTGCCAGCAGCGCCGGGGGACAGCCTCAAGAGACCCAGTACTTC.

The chain uses TRBV2 and TRBJ1-3; the D gene is possibly TRBD1 (6 bases). The V end was cut by 7 bases, the J end by 0 bases, with 13 bases between. Germline values: CDR1 SNHLY, CDR2 FYNNEI. CDR3 length: 15 amino acids. This CDR3 is CASTGQSGSGNTIYF. The CDR3 DNA reads as TGTGCCAGCACCGGACAGAGCGGCTCTGGAAACACCATATATTTT.

V is TRBV5-1 and J is TRBJ2-1; 10 nucleotides align to TRBD2. Germline V gives CDR1 SGHRS, CDR2 YFSETQ. The CDR3 totals 16 residues. The J segment lost 0 bases and the V segment lost 3 bases, leaving 3 bases of the junction unmatched. The CDR3 DNA reads as TGCGCCAGCAGCTCGGCTAGCGGGAGCTCCTACAATGAGCAGTTCTTC. Protein sequence: CASSSASGSSYNEQFF.

The genes are TRBV6-5 and TRBJ2-7; D unresolved. The germline V gene has CDR1 MNHEY and CDR2 SVGAGI. Trimming shortened V by 6 bases and J by 7 bases, and 13 bases separated the two germline ends. This CDR3 comprises 12 residues. CDR3 nucleotides: TGTGCCAGCAGACCCGACACCGAGGAGCAGTACTTC. Its translation: CASRPDTEEQYF.

CDR3 DNA: TGTGCCACCAGCAGAGTAGGGACTAGCGGCTACAATGAGCAGTTCTTC. This codes for CATSRVGTSGYNEQFF. The chain links TRBV15 to TRBJ2-1; 11 bases fit TRBD2. With V trimmed by 1 base and J by 3 bases, 2 bases remained unmatched. CDR3 length: 16 amino acids. Germline loops: CDR1 LNHNV, CDR2 YYDKDF (reference sequence).

V is TRBV6-6 and J is TRBJ2-1; D remains ambiguous. The CDR3 has 16 residues. CDR1 and CDR2 from the germline V gene are MNHNY and SVGAGI (reference sequence). Trimming took 2 bases from V and 3 from J, leaving 14 bases between them. CDR3 bases: TGTGCCAGCAGTTACGTTTACCGGCTAGTCTACAATGAGCAGTTCTTC. The encoded protein is CASSYVYRLVYNEQFF.

The rearrangement uses TRBV6-5 and TRBJ1-5; perhaps TRBD1 as D (5 bases). The germline CDR1 and CDR2 sequences are MNHEY and SVGAGI. V was shortened by 5 bases and J by 4 bases, with 15 bases between the two germline ends. The CDR3 totals 15 residues. CDR3 protein: CASSPRQPPNQPQHF. CDR3 in DNA: TGTGCCAGCAGTCCTCGACAGCCACCTAATCAGCCCCAGCATTTT.

The chain has TRBV10-2 and TRBJ1-1; 9 positions agree with TRBD1. V dropped 2 bases and J dropped 10; count of bases not matched to a gene: 11. The CDR3 totals 15 residues. Looked up from germline, CDR1 is WSHSY and CDR2 is SAAADI. The CDR3 sequence is CASSEPGQGLVGAFF. Here the CDR3 DNA reads TGCGCCAGCAGTGAGCCGGGACAGGGTCTCGTTGGAGCTTTCTTT.

V is TRBV10-3 and J is TRBJ2-2; D is perhaps TRBD2 (5 bases). The germline V gene has CDR1 ENHRY and CDR2 SYGVKD. The CDR3 is 14 residues long. V dropped 8 bases and J dropped 3 bases, with 13 bases sitting between them. The CDR3 protein is CAIRRQEDTGELFF. CDR3 coding DNA: TGTGCCATCCGACGGCAGGAGGACACCGGGGAGCTGTTTTTT.

V gene TRBV19 combines with J gene TRBJ2-7; 7 positions match TRBD2. Germline values: CDR1 LNHDA, CDR2 SQIVND (reference sequence). V lost 3 bases, J lost 3 bases, and 8 bases stayed unmatched. This CDR3 contains 15 residues. Here the CDR3 reads CASSIAAGEVYEQYF. The CDR3, as DNA: TGTGCCAGTAGTATTGCTGCGGGAGAGGTCTACGAGCAGTACTTC.

V gene TRBV29-1 combines with J gene TRBJ1-1; a possible D gene is TRBD1 (6 bases). Trimming pared 6 bases from V and 0 bases from J, leaving 11 bases between. The CDR3 is made up of 13 amino acids. CDR1 SQVTM and CDR2 ANQGSEA come from the germline V gene. CDR3 protein: CSVKGVLNTEAFF. The CDR3 DNA reads as TGCAGCGTAAAGGGGGTTTTGAACACTGAAGCTTTCTTT.

The V call is TRBV27, the J call TRBJ2-7; maybe TRBD2 (7 bases). V dropped 5 bases and J dropped 0 bases, with 11 bases sitting between them. The length of the CDR3 is 14 residues. Germline CDR1 is MNHEY and CDR2 is SMNVEV (reference sequence). The DNA for the CDR3 is TGTGCCAGCAGTGTAGGGGGGGTCTCCTACGAGCAGTACTTC. Translation gives CASSVGGVSYEQYF.

V is TRBV30 and J is TRBJ1-3; 8 positions agree with TRBD1. Losses at the gene ends were 5 bases for V and 4 bases for J; bases not matched to a gene: 1. Per germline, CDR1 GTSNPN and CDR2 SVGIG (reference sequence). The CDR3 sequence is 12 residues long. The CDR3 reads CAWGQGGNTIYF. CDR3 nucleotide sequence: TGTGCCTGGGGACAGGGAGGAAACACCATATATTTT.

This clone has only one observation. This chain connects TRBV4-1 to TRBJ2-1, with 15 bases aligning to TRBD2. Losses at the gene ends were 4 bases for V and 10 bases for J; bases not matched to a gene: 11. Germline V CDR1 and CDR2: MGHRA, YSYEKL. This CDR3 spans 17 amino acids. The CDR3 region has the DNA TGCGCCAGCAGCCCAACCGGACTAGCGGGAGGGCCGGACGAGCAGTTCTTC. Protein sequence: CASSPTGLAGGPDEQFF.

The CDR3 DNA follows: TGCACCAGCCGACTCCCCGGACTAGCGTTCGCAGATACGCAGTATTTT. Protein: CTSRLPGLAFADTQYF. The chain is built from TRBV1 and TRBJ2-3; TRBD2 is taken as the D call from the table, unchecked against the DNA. TRBV1 represents a pseudogene. The CDR3 is 16 amino acids.

The genes are TRBV6-1 and TRBJ1-1; TRBD1 agrees at 7 bases. This CDR3 comprises 14 residues. With 4 bases clipped from V and 8 bases from J, the junction kept 10 bases outside the gene matches. Germline assignment: CDR1 MNHNS and CDR2 SASEGT. The DNA of the CDR3 is TGTGCCAGCAGTGGTTTCGGACAGGCAAACGAAGCTTTCTTT. Translation: CASSGFGQANEAFF.

This clone turned up a few times. The rearrangement uses TRBV6-1 and TRBJ1-5; possible D gene TRBD1, 5 bases. V was trimmed by 6 bases and J by 5 bases, leaving 11 bases between them. CDR1 is MNHNS and CDR2 is SASEGT in the germline V gene. The CDR3 is 13 amino acids. This CDR3 is CASSGQGYQPQHF. In DNA, the CDR3 is TGTGCCAGCAGCGGGCAGGGATATCAGCCCCAGCATTTT.